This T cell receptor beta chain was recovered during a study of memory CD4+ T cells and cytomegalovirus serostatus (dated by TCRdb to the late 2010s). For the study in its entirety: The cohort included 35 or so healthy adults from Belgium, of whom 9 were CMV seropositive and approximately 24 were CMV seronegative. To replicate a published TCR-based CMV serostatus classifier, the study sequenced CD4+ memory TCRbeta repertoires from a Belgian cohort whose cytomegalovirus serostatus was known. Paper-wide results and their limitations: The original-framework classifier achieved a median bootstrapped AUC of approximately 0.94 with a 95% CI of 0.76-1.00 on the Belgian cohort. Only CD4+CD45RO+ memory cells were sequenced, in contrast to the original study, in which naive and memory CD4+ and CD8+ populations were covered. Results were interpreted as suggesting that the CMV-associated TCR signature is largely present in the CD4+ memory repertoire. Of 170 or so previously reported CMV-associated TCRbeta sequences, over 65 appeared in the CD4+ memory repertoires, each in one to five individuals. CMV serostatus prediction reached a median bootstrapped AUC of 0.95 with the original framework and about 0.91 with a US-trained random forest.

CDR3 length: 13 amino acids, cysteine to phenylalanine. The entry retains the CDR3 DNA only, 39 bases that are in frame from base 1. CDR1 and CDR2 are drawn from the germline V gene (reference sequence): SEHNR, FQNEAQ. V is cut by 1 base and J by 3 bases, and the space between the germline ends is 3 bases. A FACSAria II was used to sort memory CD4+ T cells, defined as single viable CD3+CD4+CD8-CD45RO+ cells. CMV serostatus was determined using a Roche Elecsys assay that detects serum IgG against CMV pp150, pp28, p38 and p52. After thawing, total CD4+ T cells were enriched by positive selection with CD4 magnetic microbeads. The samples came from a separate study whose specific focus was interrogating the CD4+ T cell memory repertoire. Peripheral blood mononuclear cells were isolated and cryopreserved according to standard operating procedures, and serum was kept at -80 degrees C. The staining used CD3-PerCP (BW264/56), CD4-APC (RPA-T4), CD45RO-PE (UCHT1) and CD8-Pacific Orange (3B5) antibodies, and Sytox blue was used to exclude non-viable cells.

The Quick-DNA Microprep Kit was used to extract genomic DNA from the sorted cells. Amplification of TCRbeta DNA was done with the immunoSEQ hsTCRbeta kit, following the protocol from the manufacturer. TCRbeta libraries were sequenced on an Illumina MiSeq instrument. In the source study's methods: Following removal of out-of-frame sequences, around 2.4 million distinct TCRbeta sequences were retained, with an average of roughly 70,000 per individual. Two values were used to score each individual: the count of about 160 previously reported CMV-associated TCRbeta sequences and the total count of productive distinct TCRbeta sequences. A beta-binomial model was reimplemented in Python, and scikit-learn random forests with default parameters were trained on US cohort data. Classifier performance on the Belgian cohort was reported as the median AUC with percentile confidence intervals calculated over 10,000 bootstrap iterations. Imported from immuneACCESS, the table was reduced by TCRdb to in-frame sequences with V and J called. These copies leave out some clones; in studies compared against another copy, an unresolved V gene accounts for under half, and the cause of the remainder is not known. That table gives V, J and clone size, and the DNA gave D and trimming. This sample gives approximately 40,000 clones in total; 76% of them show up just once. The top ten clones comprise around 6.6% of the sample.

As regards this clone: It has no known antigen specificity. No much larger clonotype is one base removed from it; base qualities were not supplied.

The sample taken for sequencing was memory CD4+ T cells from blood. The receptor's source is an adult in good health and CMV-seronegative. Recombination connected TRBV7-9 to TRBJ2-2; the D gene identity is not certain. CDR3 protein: CASSLDYTGELFF. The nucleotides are TGTGCCAGCAGCTTAGATTACACCGGGGAGCTGTTTTTT.